This passage covers 12 T cell receptor beta chains from one sample sequenced in a study of T cells in Graves' hyperthyroidism and ophthalmopathy. The CDR3 regions of TCR beta were amplified from RNA transcripts. A first-round RT-PCR of the TCR CDR3 used the HTBI primer set. A single record per CDR3 protein comes from TCRdb applying MiXCR to the multiplex PCR reads. The sample lists around 360,000 distinct CDR3 sequences, 13% to 15% seen once, with roughly a fifth in the top ten. Sequenced sample: blood. The receptors derive from a woman in her sixties with Graves' ophthalmopathy.

The chain recombines TRBV5-4 with TRBJ1-1; no clear D gene. This CDR3 is 15 amino acids long. Germline V gene data show CDR1 as SGHNT and CDR2 as YYREEE (reference sequence). Trimming removed 0 bases from V and 1 base from J, with 10 bases in between. In nucleotides, the CDR3 is TGTGCCAGCAGCTTGGTAGGAGTTCAGAACACTGAAGCTTTCTTT. It specifies CASSLVGVQNTEAFF.

This clonotype was seen many times. The J gene is TRBJ1-5, the V gene TRBV3-1, with a weak D call TRBD1 (5 bases). Trimming left V 5 bases short and J 8 bases short, with 22 bases between. The CDR3 loop spans 16 amino acids. The germline V gene encodes CDR1 LGHDT and CDR2 YNNKEL (reference sequence). CDR3 sequence: CASSVGGGRAQEPQHF. The CDR3 DNA is TGTGCCAGCAGCGTAGGTGGGGGGAGAGCCCAGGAGCCCCAGCATTTT.

The gene calls are TRBV9 and TRBJ2-3; D ambiguous. This CDR3 comprises 13 residues. Germline V CDR1 and CDR2: SGDLS, YYNGEE. Trimming stripped 0 bases from V and 6 bases from J, with 8 bases between. The CDR3 protein is CASSVGGKDTQYF. The CDR3 nucleotides read TGTGCCAGCAGCGTAGGTGGGAAGGATACGCAGTATTTT.

The sample holds many counts of this clonotype. V and J are TRBV2 and TRBJ2-1; TRBD2 agrees at 12 bases. Germline V gene sequence: CDR1 SNHLY, CDR2 FYNNEI. The CDR3 loop spans 15 amino acids. After removal of 3 bases from V and 8 bases from J, the junction contained 5 bases not matched to a gene. In nucleotides, the CDR3 is TGTGCCAGCAGTGATTGGACTAGCGGGGTTTATGAGCAGTTCTTC. Translated: CASSDWTSGVYEQFF.

V is TRBV3-1 and J is TRBJ2-1; TRBD2 agrees at 10 bases. V gave up 5 bases and J gave up 6 bases; unmatched junction bases: 7. CDR1 and CDR2 (germline): LGHDT, YNNKEL (reference sequence). The CDR3 extends over 15 amino acids. CDR3 bases: TGTGCCAGCAGCGAATCTAGCGGGAGACTCAATGAGCAGTTCTTC. Translation gives CASSESSGRLNEQFF.

The chain recombines TRBV29-1 with TRBJ1-3; D might be TRBD1 (5 bases). The CDR3 runs to 12 residues. V dropped 7 bases and J dropped 0 bases, with 7 bases sitting between them. Germline CDR1 reads SQVTM; CDR2 reads ANQGSEA. The CDR3 DNA is TGCAGCGCCGGGACCTCTGGAAACACCATATATTTT. This sequence encodes CSAGTSGNTIYF.

This clonotype was counted at least ten times. CDR3 nucleotides: TGTGCCAGTAGAAGGACAGGGGGATACTACGAGCAGTACTTC. As protein: CASRRTGGYYEQYF. The V and J genes are TRBV19 and TRBJ2-7, with 10 bases lining up with TRBD1. Germline lookup yields CDR1 LNHDA and CDR2 SQIVND (reference sequence). V lost 6 bases and J lost 3; bases outside the gene matches: 5. This CDR3 has 14 residues.

Ten or more counts support this clonotype. This rearrangement joins TRBV20-1 to TRBJ2-7; 14 bases are shared with TRBD2. The CDR3 is made up of 17 amino acids. V shed 6 bases and J 0 bases; nucleotides not matched to a gene: 10. The germline gives CDR1 DFQATT, CDR2 SNEGSKA (reference sequence). CDR3 amino acids: CSAPRLAGGISSYEQYF. The CDR3 nucleotides are TGCAGTGCCCCGAGACTAGCGGGAGGGATCAGCTCCTACGAGCAGTACTTC.

This clonotype was counted at least ten times. The V gene is TRBV27, the J gene TRBJ1-6, with TRBD1 as a possible D gene (5 bases). The V end lost 4 bases, the J end lost 6 bases, and 13 bases lay between the germline ends. Germline-derived CDR1 and CDR2 are MNHEY and SMNVEV (reference sequence). CDR3 length: 15 residues. The CDR3 loop is CASSYGTFRNSPLHF. The CDR3 DNA reads TGTGCCAGCAGTTACGGGACCTTCCGTAATTCACCCCTCCACTTT.

V gene TRBV18 combines with J gene TRBJ2-7; 7 nucleotides match TRBD2. The CDR3 loop spans 14 amino acids. Germline V gene data show CDR1 as KGHSH and CDR2 as LQKENI. With V trimmed by 3 bases and J by 6 bases, 8 bases remained unmatched. Written as DNA, the CDR3 is TGTGCCAGCTCACCCTGGAGGGAGGGGAGCGAGCAGTACTTC. Translation: CASSPWREGSEQYF.

This clonotype was recorded many times. This sequence joins TRBV12-3 or TRBV12-4 and TRBJ2-5, with D uncertain. The CDR3 contains 13 residues. The germline V and J ends were trimmed by 5 bases and 2 bases, with 9 bases remaining between them. CDR3 protein: CASSIRLQETQYF. In DNA, the CDR3 is TGTGCCAGCAGTATCCGACTTCAAGAGACCCAGTACTTC.

This clonotype was detected ten times or more. J is TRBJ2-5 and V is TRBV2, with 7 bases aligning to TRBD2. The CDR3 is 12 residues long. Germline CDR1 and CDR2: SNHLY and FYNNEI. V lost 8 bases, J lost 1 base, and 1 base stayed unmatched. DNA for the CDR3: TGTGCCAGCGGGGAGGGCCAAGAGACCCAGTACTTC. This sequence encodes CASGEGQETQYF. The whole variable domain, remainder taken from reference TRBV2 and TRBJ2-5, is EPEVTQTPSHQVTQMGQEVILRCVPISNHLYFYWYRQILGQKVEFLVSFYNNEISEKSEIFDDQFSVERPDGSNFTLKIRSTKLEDSAMYFCASGEGQETQYFGPGTRLLVL.